Listed below are T cell receptor beta chains from one sample, sequenced in a study of radiotherapy plus CTLA-4 blockade in lung cancer. The table came from immunoSEQ multiplex PCR; TCRdb's copy has only in-frame clones and leaves some out. The table lists tens of thousands of clones, around 86% of them singletons. Specimen: peripheral blood, collected from a patient treated with radiotherapy plus ipilimumab. These receptors came from a human donor with non-small cell lung cancer who had stable disease on radiotherapy plus ipilimumab. Both conserved end residues are part of each CDR3. The order of the fields is D gene, V gene, CDR3 protein. A D gene is named only where the DNA matches it firmly.

-,TRBV5-1,CASSLDGDTEAFF
-,TRBV19,CASSIGAGQAGELFF
-,TRBV30,CAWRFGGELFF
-,TRBV28,CASSLGNQPQHF
-,TRBV4-1,CASSQDLGEVNTEAFF
TRBD1,TRBV7-2,CASSTGGTGELFF
-,TRBV27,CASMKQPYEQYF
TRBD2,TRBV11-2,CASSLLRTSGGAGNEQFF
-,TRBV7-2,CASSTRTPAGELFF
TRBD1,TRBV2,CASSVTGNNQPQHF
TRBD1,TRBV5-6,CASSSARTGIGYTF
-,TRBV28,CASSPGQFQETQYF
TRBD2,TRBV5-1,CASSHGPGAGGGSNEQFF
TRBD1,TRBV5-4,CASSFSTGGGNTIYF
-,TRBV7-3,CASSLQAGYYEQYF
TRBD2,TRBV6-4,CASSRTSGREQFF
-,TRBV11-2,CASSLVAGGARETQYF
-,TRBV6-6,CASSSYRDNYEQYF
TRBD1,TRBV28,CATLARGRSTNYGYTF
-,TRBV5-5,CASSLWGGEGNQPQHF
-,TRBV19,CASTGPVNYGYTF
TRBD2,TRBV6-5,CASNSGTSQYEQYF
TRBD2,TRBV6-1,CASSESWPGGYTQYF
TRBD1,TRBV7-3,CASSLGDRVPNEQFF
-,TRBV18,CASSPEKVYYGYTF
-,TRBV15,CATSRDQARARISPLHF
-,TRBV5-4,CASSLGQITEAFF
TRBD1,TRBV7-9,CASSSDRGIFNEQFF
TRBD1,TRBV5-1,CASSYGQGKVETQYF
-,TRBV5-1,CASSLAPGDGNTIYF
TRBD1,TRBV7-9,CASSSTPGQGAYEQYF
-,TRBV4-2,CASSPRNNNEQFF
-,TRBV9,CASSAPQGMNTEAFF
-,TRBV5-1,CASSGLGHTYEQYF
-,TRBV4-1,CASSQQTGVGNQPQHF
-,TRBV7-3,CASSLSRVGANVLTF
-,TRBV6-5,CASSAGVFNEKLFF
-,TRBV5-6,CASSTPGLANEQFF
TRBD2,TRBV6-4,CASSPDTSGGGDTQYF
-,TRBV5-5,CASSSGANVLTF
TRBD1,TRBV2,CASSPDRVGSGRELFF
TRBD2,TRBV7-2,CASSQSVSGREETQYF
-,TRBV9,CASSAGTGVNQPQHF
TRBD1,TRBV9,CASSPGQGSTDTQYF
-,TRBV5-1,CASSLGGADHNEQFF
TRBD2,TRBV4-2,CASSQDQGGVSTDTQYF
TRBD1,TRBV7-2,CASSPDRGSNEKLFF
-,TRBV11-3,CASSPGGTDTQYF
TRBD2,TRBV9,CASSAGTSGDTQYF
TRBD1,TRBV30,CAWSPTGSYGYTF
TRBD1,TRBV5-1,CASTYTGTGVTEAFF
-,TRBV27,CASSFAPGAEAFF
-,TRBV19,CASSRQSTEAFF
-,TRBV9,CASSVGGRYQETQYF
-,TRBV6-5,CASSYSRGNTQYF
TRBD1,TRBV5-1,CASSLTSGQGISPLHF
TRBD1,TRBV5-1,CASSLAGQGYEQYF
TRBD2,TRBV28,CASSSIGTSYEQYF